Below, 25 T cell receptor beta chains from the same sample are listed, as sequenced in a study of T cells in Graves' hyperthyroidism and ophthalmopathy (dated by TCRdb to 2018 to 2020). The library relied on multiplex PCR. Sequencer: Illumina HiSeq 2000. Amplification of TCR beta CDR3 regions was carried out from RNA transcripts. For the first round of RT-PCR on the TCR CDR3, the HTBI primer set was used together with the Qiagen OneStep RT-PCR kit. The public reads were reanalyzed by TCRdb: fastp trimming at Q25, MiXCR alignment, in-frame beta chains only. Identical CDR3 protein sequences are pooled into one entry, listed with their most common genes and DNA. This sample lists approximately 600,000 distinct CDR3 sequences; around 21% were detected once. The top ten clonotypes cover 34% of the sample. Sequencing was done on a sample of blood. The origin of the receptors is a young man with Graves' ophthalmopathy.

The sample holds many counts of this clonotype. The chain couples TRBV12-3 or TRBV12-4 to TRBJ1-3, with unresolved D. V was pared by 7 bases and J by 0 bases, with 10 bases between. This CDR3 region has 14 residues. This CDR3 is CASNRDTSGNTIYF. The DNA of the CDR3 is TGTGCCAGCAATCGGGATACCTCTGGAAACACCATATATTTT.

The table lists this clonotype with a few counts. The chain joins TRBV6-5 to TRBJ1-2; a possible D gene is TRBD1 (5 bases). The V end was cut by 2 bases, the J end by 6 bases, with 13 bases between. Germline V gene lookup returns CDR1 MNHEY and CDR2 SVGAGI. This CDR3 has 14 residues. The chain's CDR3 is CASSYNGGRDGYTF. In DNA form, the CDR3 reads TGTGCCAGCAGTTACAACGGGGGGAGGGATGGCTACACCTTC.

This clonotype was seen more than once but under ten times. The chain links TRBV30 to TRBJ1-3, with 7 bases lining up with TRBD1. With V trimmed by 3 bases and J by 3 bases, 8 bases remained unmatched. The CDR3 runs 15 residues. Germline V gives CDR1 GTSNPN, CDR2 SVGIG (reference sequence). This chain's CDR3 is CAWRGRGKVGNTIYF. CDR3 nucleotides: TGTGCCTGGAGGGGCAGGGGGAAGGTTGGAAACACCATATATTTT.

This clonotype turned up a few times. This chain joins TRBV20-1 and TRBJ2-1, with 8 bases aligning to TRBD1. The CDR3 spans 11 residues. The V and J ends lost 5 bases and 10 bases, in that order; junction bases with no gene match: 4. Per germline, CDR1 DFQATT and CDR2 SNEGSKA (reference sequence). The CDR3 here is CSAPDRAEQFF. The CDR3 bases are TGCAGTGCTCCGGACAGGGCCGAGCAGTTCTTC.

The genes are TRBV20-1 and TRBJ1-5, with 7 bases identical to TRBD1. With 7 bases clipped from V and 2 bases from J, the junction kept 8 bases outside the gene matches. In germline, CDR1 is DFQATT, CDR2 SNEGSKA (reference sequence). There are 14 residues in the CDR3. In nucleotides, the CDR3 is TGCAGTGGCCGACAGGGCTCTGGCAATCAGCCCCAGCATTTT. Encoded protein: CSGRQGSGNQPQHF.

The rearrangement uses TRBV2 and TRBJ1-6; D gene ambiguous. The CDR3 spans 17 residues. Per germline, CDR1 SNHLY and CDR2 FYNNEI. Trimming shortened V by 0 bases and J by 0 bases, and 9 bases separated the two germline ends. In DNA, the CDR3 is TGTGCCAGCAGTGAAGCGGCTCCCAGCTCCTATAATTCACCCCTCCACTTT. This sequence encodes CASSEAAPSSYNSPLHF.

This clonotype has only a few counts. The chain recombines TRBV19 with TRBJ2-3; 10 bases map to TRBD2. The V segment lost 4 bases and the J segment 4 bases; nucleotides outside the gene matches: 5. The CDR3 is made up of 15 amino acids. Germline V CDR1 and CDR2: LNHDA, SQIVND (reference sequence). For the CDR3, the DNA is TGTGCCAGTAGTACTAGCGGGAGTGGCGCAGATACGCAGTATTTT. Its translation is CASSTSGSGADTQYF. Combining the CDR3 with reference TRBV19 and TRBJ2-3 gives the whole variable domain DGGITQSPKYLFRKEGQNVTLSCEQNLNHDAMYWYRQDPGQGLRLIYYSQIVNDFQKGDIAEGYSVSREKKESFPLTVTSAQKNPTAFYLCASSTSGSGADTQYFGPGTRLTVL.

Comment on this clonotype: The junction does not match germline at one end; this may be a read error. The V gene is TRBV10-3, the J gene TRBJ1-2; D call uncertain. The CDR3 consists of 13 residues. CDR1 ENHRY and CDR2 SYGVKD come from the germline V gene. CDR3 amino acids: CAISAPAKYGYTF. CDR3 coding DNA: TGTGCCATCAGTGCCCCGGCTAAGTATGGCTACACCTTC.

This clonotype has a handful of counts. The chain uses TRBV7-9 and TRBJ2-5; 8 bases are a match to TRBD1. In germline, CDR1 is SEHNR, CDR2 FQNEAQ (reference sequence). V shed 3 bases and J 1 base; nucleotides not matched to a gene: 4. CDR3 length equals 15 residues. CDR3 bases: TGTGCCAGCAGCTTCCGACAGGGGATCCAAGAGACCCAGTACTTC. It yields the protein CASSFRQGIQETQYF. The variable domain in full, with the rest retrieved from reference TRBV7-9 and TRBJ2-5, is DTGVSQNPRHKITKRGQNVTFRCDPISEHNRLYWYRQTLGQGPEFLTYFQNEAQLEKSRLLSDRFSAERPKGSFSTLEIQRTEQGDSAMYLCASSFRQGIQETQYFGPGTRLLVL.

As regards this clonotype: A read error may explain this, as a much larger clone is one base away. The V and J genes are TRBV3-1 and TRBJ1-4; no firm D call. The germline gives CDR1 LGHDT, CDR2 YNNKEL (reference sequence). This CDR3 is 14 amino acids long. The CDR3 DNA sequence: TGTGCCAGCGGCCAAGATCTTGATAATGAAAAACTGTTTTTT. Translated: CASGQDLDNEKLFF.

DNA of the CDR3: TGTGCCTGGAGTGTACCCACACAACTCTATGGCTACACCTTC. This sequence encodes CAWSVPTQLYGYTF. The chain recombines TRBV30 with TRBJ1-2; no reliable D call. This CDR3 region has 14 residues. V shed 0 bases and J shed 4 bases, with 12 bases lying between them. Per germline, CDR1 GTSNPN and CDR2 SVGIG (reference sequence).

This clonotype has ten or more counts. V usage is TRBV11-2 and J usage is TRBJ1-2; D unclear. Germline CDR1 reads SGHAT; CDR2 reads FQNNGV. CDR3 length: 15 residues. V was shortened by 0 bases and J by 2 bases, with 10 bases between the two germline ends. CDR3 nucleotide sequence: TGTGCCAGCAGCTTAGATTTCGGGATAAACTATGGCTACACCTTC. Its translation: CASSLDFGINYGYTF.

Many counts were recorded for this clonotype. The chain joins TRBV7-9 to TRBJ1-1; weak D call: TRBD1 (6 bases). V was shortened by 1 base and J by 2 bases, with 17 bases between the two germline ends. The CDR3 covers 17 residues. Germline V gene data show CDR1 as SEHNR and CDR2 as FQNEAQ (reference sequence). The CDR3 loop reads CASSLVGGDSPNTEAFF. CDR3 DNA sequence: TGTGCCAGCAGCTTAGTGGGGGGCGACAGTCCCAACACTGAAGCTTTCTTT.

In its sample, this clonotype was seen a few times. The rearrangement joins TRBV2 to TRBJ2-5; a possible D gene is TRBD2 (7 bases). Trimming shortened V by 7 bases and J by 5 bases, and 8 bases separated the two germline ends. CDR1 SNHLY and CDR2 FYNNEI come from the germline V gene. The CDR3 length is 11 residues. Written as DNA, the CDR3 is TGTGCCAGCAAGGGGGGGGAGACCCAGTACTTC. Protein product: CASKGGETQYF.

This sequence joins TRBV10-3 and TRBJ1-1; 7 bases agree with TRBD1. CDR1 is ENHRY, CDR2 SYGVKD, per germline. V trimming: 6 bases; J trimming: 4 bases; junction bases outside the gene matches: 5. CDR3 length: 13 residues. The CDR3 nucleotides are TGTGCCATCAGGTGGGCAGGGGGCACTGAAGCTTTCTTT. This gives the protein CAIRWAGGTEAFF.

In nucleotides, the CDR3 is TGTGCCAGCAGCTTAGTTGCGGTCGCAGATACGCAGTATTTT. Translated: CASSLVAVADTQYF. This chain links TRBV7-9 with TRBJ2-3; no clear D gene. V lost 1 base and J lost 4, with 9 bases in between. The length of the CDR3 is 14 residues. Germline loops: CDR1 SEHNR, CDR2 FQNEAQ (reference sequence).

This clonotype was detected a few times. The chain joins TRBV7-9 to TRBJ1-4; D is possibly TRBD1 (5 bases). Trimming took 2 bases from V and 4 from J, leaving 17 bases between them. The CDR3 sequence is 17 residues long. From germline, CDR1 is SEHNR and CDR2 FQNEAQ (reference sequence). This CDR3 is CASSLSGRADHNEKLFF. The DNA of the CDR3 is TGTGCCAGCAGCTTAAGTGGCAGGGCGGACCATAATGAAAAACTGTTTTTT.

In its sample, this clonotype was seen a few times. The chain recombines TRBV12-3 or TRBV12-4 with TRBJ1-1; D is uncertain. The CDR3 loop spans 15 amino acids. The V end lost 1 base, the J end lost 3 bases, and 12 bases lay between the germline ends. CDR3: CASSLVGRRHTEAFF. The CDR3 bases are TGTGCCAGCAGTTTAGTAGGTCGTCGGCACACTGAAGCTTTCTTT.

This clonotype was seen a handful of times. The chain couples TRBV27 to TRBJ2-3, with a weak D call TRBD1 (5 bases). Per germline, CDR1 MNHEY and CDR2 SMNVEV (reference sequence). Trimming took off 3 bases at V and 1 base at J, with 11 bases between the two ends. The CDR3 loop spans 15 amino acids. The CDR3 nucleotides read TGTGCCAGCAGTTTTTCAGGGATCGGCACAGATACGCAGTATTTT. Protein product: CASSFSGIGTDTQYF.

The sample holds many counts of this clonotype. The J gene is TRBJ1-2, the V gene TRBV30; weak D call: TRBD1 (5 bases). V shed 7 bases and J shed 12 bases, with 18 bases lying between them. CDR1 is GTSNPN, CDR2 SVGIG, per germline (reference sequence). This CDR3 is built from 11 residues. The CDR3 DNA reads as TGTGCCTACCAGACTGCCAGGGCCGACACCTTC. Its protein product is CAYQTARADTF.

This clonotype turned up a few times. The genes are TRBV19 and TRBJ2-2; D might be TRBD1 (6 bases). This CDR3 is built from 12 residues. The germline V gene encodes CDR1 LNHDA and CDR2 SQIVND (reference sequence). The V gene lost 6 bases and the J gene lost 7 bases, with 9 bases spanning the gap. The CDR3 loop is CASRGQLGELFF. The DNA of the CDR3 is TGTGCCAGTAGGGGACAACTCGGGGAGCTGTTTTTT.

The chain carries TRBV29-1 and TRBJ2-1; D perhaps matches TRBD1 (5 bases). Trimming stripped 3 bases from V and 2 bases from J, with 11 bases between. CDR1 is SQVTM, CDR2 ANQGSEA, per germline. CDR3 length: 14 amino acids. The DNA for the CDR3 is TGCAGCGTTGAGGGTGCAGGGACCTACAATGAGCAGTTCTTC. Translating gives CSVEGAGTYNEQFF.

This chain joins TRBV6-6 and TRBJ1-3; possibly TRBD1 for D (6 bases). Germline V gene data show CDR1 as MNHNY and CDR2 as SVGAGI (reference sequence). V lost 0 bases to trimming and J lost 4 bases, with 16 bases between them. The CDR3 sequence is 17 residues long. Here the CDR3 DNA reads TGTGCCAGCAGTTACTCGGTTACAGGGTCATCCGGAAACACCATATATTTT. It yields the protein CASSYSVTGSSGNTIYF.

This clonotype was counted between two and nine times. The chain links TRBV28 to TRBJ2-3; D remains ambiguous. Trimming took off 6 bases at V and 4 bases at J, with 11 bases between the two ends. CDR1 and CDR2 from the germline V gene are MDHEN and SYDVKM. The CDR3 spans 13 residues. CDR3 in DNA: TGTGCCAGCAGCCTCAGAGCCCCAGATACGCAGTATTTT. Encoded protein: CASSLRAPDTQYF.

This clonotype was recorded at least ten times. This chain links TRBV7-9 with TRBJ2-3; D may be TRBD1 (5 bases). This CDR3 spans 14 amino acids. Germline V gene data show CDR1 as SEHNR and CDR2 as FQNEAQ (reference sequence). Trimming took 5 bases from V and 1 from J, leaving 10 bases between them. CDR3 amino acids: CASSPGHRTDTQYF. CDR3 bases: TGTGCCAGCAGCCCCGGACACCGCACAGATACGCAGTATTTT.